The 28 T cell receptor beta chains in this list originate from one sample, sequenced in a study of CD8+ T cells in alopecia areata. Noted treatment: oral pan-JAK inhibitor, 5-10 mg twice daily. RNA extraction and reverse transcription yielded cDNA as sequencing template. Produced via immunoSEQ multiplex PCR; TCRdb's table is partial and in-frame only. This table holds about 150,000 clones, roughly 54% found once. The starting material was CD8+ T cells sorted from blood, obtained at week 4, from a patient treated with tofacitinib. Every receptor here comes from a human donor with alopecia areata.

The chain recombines TRBV2 with TRBJ2-2; the match to TRBD1 covers 8 bases. With V trimmed by 6 bases and J by 5 bases, 11 bases remained unmatched. CDR1 and CDR2 from the germline V gene are SNHLY and FYNNEI. CDR3 length: 16 amino acids. DNA for the CDR3: TGTGCCAGCAGACCCCGAGGGACAGGTTATACCGGGGAGCTGTTTTTT. Its translation: CASRPRGTGYTGELFF. The whole variable domain, remainder taken from reference TRBV2 and TRBJ2-2, is EPEVTQTPSHQVTQMGQEVILRCVPISNHLYFYWYRQILGQKVEFLVSFYNNEISEKSEIFDDQFSVERPDGSNFTLKIRSTKLEDSAMYFCASRPRGTGYTGELFFGEGSRLTVL.

This chain links TRBV4-3 with TRBJ2-1, with 10 bases lining up with TRBD2. The CDR3 has 16 residues. V dropped 0 bases and J dropped 6; count of bases not matched to a gene: 5. CDR1 LGHNA and CDR2 YSLEER come from the germline V gene. The CDR3 DNA sequence: TGCGCCAGCAGCCAAGAGGTTAGCGGGGGGTCCAATGAGCAGTTCTTC. Translation gives CASSQEVSGGSNEQFF.

This clone has only a few counts. This specimen includes other DNA sequences encoding the same CDR3. The CDR3 loop is CAWSLQGDQPQHF. The DNA of the CDR3 is TGTGCCTGGAGTCTGCAGGGCGATCAGCCCCAGCATTTT. The chain employs TRBV30 and TRBJ1-5; D is possibly TRBD1 (5 bases). The CDR3 is 13 amino acids. V was pared by 2 bases and J by 5 bases, with 10 bases between. The germline V gene has CDR1 GTSNPN and CDR2 SVGIG (reference sequence).

The rearrangement joins TRBV10-3 to TRBJ2-6; no clear D. Germline V gene lookup returns CDR1 ENHRY and CDR2 SYGVKD. Trimming stripped 3 bases from V and 0 bases from J, with 6 bases between. This CDR3 has 15 amino acids. This chain's CDR3 is CAISEGNSGANVLTF. DNA for the CDR3: TGTGCCATCAGTGAAGGGAACTCTGGGGCCAACGTCCTGACTTTC.

In this sample, this clone turned up a few times. The gene calls are TRBV6-6 and TRBJ2-3; D may be TRBD2 (5 bases). V was trimmed by 8 bases and J by 4 bases, leaving 13 bases between them. Germline V CDR1 and CDR2: MNHNY, SVGAGI (reference sequence). The CDR3 length is 13 residues. CDR3 in DNA: TGTGCCAGCCGAGGGAGCGCGGCAGATACGCAGTATTTT. Translating gives CASRGSAADTQYF.

The chain employs TRBV19 and TRBJ2-1; 8 bases align to TRBD2. This CDR3 has 15 residues. V lost 2 bases, J lost 9 bases, and 9 bases stayed unmatched. Looked up from germline, CDR1 is LNHDA and CDR2 is SQIVND (reference sequence). The CDR3 loop is CASSIWTSPPSEQFF. CDR3 sequence (DNA): TGTGCCAGTAGTATATGGACTAGCCCCCCAAGTGAGCAGTTCTTC.

This clone showed up just a few times. The rearrangement joins TRBV5-6 to TRBJ1-6; D is ambiguous. The germline V and J ends were trimmed by 0 bases and 3 bases, with 7 bases remaining between them. The CDR3 runs 15 residues. Germline CDR1 and CDR2: SGHDT and YYEEEE. Written as DNA, the CDR3 is TGTGCCAGCAGCTTGGAAGGAATCTATAATTCACCCCTCCACTTT. This encodes CASSLEGIYNSPLHF.

This sequence joins TRBV6-5 and TRBJ1-2, with a tentative D call TRBD1 (5 bases). The length of the CDR3 is 14 residues. The germline CDR1 and CDR2 sequences are MNHEY and SVGAGI. Trimming took 6 bases from V and 4 from J, leaving 15 bases between them. Written as DNA, the CDR3 is TGTGCCAGCAGCTCAACATCAGGGAGCTATGGCTACACCTTC. This gives the protein CASSSTSGSYGYTF.

Concerning this clone itself: This sample also contains other DNA sequences that code for the same CDR3. The chain is built from TRBV7-9 and TRBJ2-7; a possible D gene is TRBD1 (5 bases). V was pared by 11 bases and J by 3 bases, with 14 bases between. This CDR3 contains 12 residues. The germline V gene has CDR1 SEHNR and CDR2 FQNEAQ (reference sequence). The CDR3 nucleotides read TGTGCCTCCTCCCTAGGGGTCTACGAGCAGTACTTC. This sequence encodes CASSLGVYEQYF.

Ten or more counts support this clone. Additional DNA sequences in this sample encode the identical CDR3. In DNA, the CDR3 is TGCGCCAGCAGCCTTACCGGGGGTAGCGGGGACGAGCAGTACTTC. This gives the protein CASSLTGGSGDEQYF. The rearrangement links TRBV5-1 to TRBJ2-7; 8 bases match TRBD2. CDR1 is SGHRS and CDR2 is YFSETQ in the germline V gene. The CDR3 has 15 residues. The ends lost 4 bases at V and 5 bases at J; junction bases unmatched: 11.

This chain joins TRBV7-8 and TRBJ1-2; a weak D match, TRBD1 (5 bases). Germline V gene lookup returns CDR1 SGHVS and CDR2 FQNEAQ. The CDR3 covers 15 residues. Trimming took off 1 base at V and 4 bases at J, with 13 bases between the two ends. The DNA for the CDR3 is TGTGCCAGCAGCTTAGGACGGGACCCTATCTATGGCTACACCTTC. Translation: CASSLGRDPIYGYTF.

J is TRBJ1-2 and V is TRBV13, with D hard to call. V was trimmed by 0 bases and J by 6 bases, leaving 14 bases between them. The CDR3 length is 15 residues. CDR1 is PRHDT, CDR2 FYEKMQ, per germline (reference sequence). The CDR3 sequence is CASSLGYLGIDGYTF. CDR3 nucleotides: TGTGCCAGCAGCTTAGGGTATCTGGGAATCGATGGCTACACCTTC.

This clone was seen a handful of times. The rearrangement uses TRBV2 and TRBJ2-1; D call uncertain. Per the germline V gene, CDR1 is SNHLY and CDR2 is FYNNEI. CDR3 size: 11 residues. V was shortened by 7 bases and J by 9 bases, with 10 bases between the two germline ends. CDR3 protein: CASTNPSEQFF. The CDR3 region has the DNA TGTGCCAGCACCAACCCCAGTGAGCAGTTCTTC. Looking up the rest from reference TRBV2 and TRBJ2-1 gives the full variable domain: EPEVTQTPSHQVTQMGQEVILRCVPISNHLYFYWYRQILGQKVEFLVSFYNNEISEKSEIFDDQFSVERPDGSNFTLKIRSTKLEDSAMYFCASTNPSEQFFGPGTRLTVL.

Concerning this clone: This CDR3 fails to terminate in the conserved phenylalanine or tryptophan, so it likely reflects a read error. The limits of the CDR3 on the DNA are not certain, so only TCRdb's listed CDR3 is given. V and J are TRBV20-1 and TRBJ1-1; the table's D call, TRBD1, has no DNA check behind it. The germline V gene has CDR1 DFQATT and CDR2 SNEGSKA (reference sequence). The CDR3 is 9 amino acids long, termini counted. CDR3 residues: CSAPQGSVL.

In this sample, this clone turned up a few times. The chain is built from TRBV10-3 and TRBJ2-5; D is ambiguous. Trimming pared 7 bases from V and 2 bases from J, leaving 11 bases between. The germline V gene has CDR1 ENHRY and CDR2 SYGVKD. CDR3 length: 13 amino acids. The CDR3 sequence: CAIMGELQETQYF. DNA for the CDR3: TGTGCCATCATGGGTGAATTACAAGAGACCCAGTACTTC.

The V and J genes are TRBV7-9 and TRBJ2-4, with a tentative D call TRBD1 (6 bases). Germline CDR1 SEHNR, CDR2 FQNEAQ (reference sequence). This CDR3 spans 13 amino acids. Deletions cut 8 bases from V and 7 bases from J, with 15 bases between. CDR3 nucleotides: TGTGCCAGCTCGGCCCCTAGGGGGAACATTCAGTACTTC. This translates into CASSAPRGNIQYF.

This clone was seen a handful of times. The chain employs TRBV30 and TRBJ2-3; 13 nucleotides align to TRBD2. The CDR3 totals 14 residues. The germline CDR1 and CDR2 sequences are GTSNPN and SVGIG (reference sequence). Germline trimming cut 6 bases from V and 4 bases from J; bases unmatched to any gene: 4. The CDR3 reads CACQTSGGPDTQYF. In DNA, the CDR3 is TGTGCCTGCCAGACTAGCGGGGGGCCAGATACGCAGTATTTT.

The rearrangement joins TRBV9 to TRBJ2-2, with D perhaps matching TRBD2 (5 bases). Germline CDR1 and CDR2: SGDLS and YYNGEE. Trimming left V 7 bases short and J 3 bases short, with 13 bases between. CDR3 size: 14 residues. The CDR3 DNA follows: TGTGCCAGCCGGCCGAGCGGCGACACCGGGGAGCTGTTTTTT. Its protein product is CASRPSGDTGELFF.

This chain joins TRBV6-5 and TRBJ1-4, with D maybe TRBD1 (5 bases). Germline CDR1 reads MNHEY; CDR2 reads SVGAGI. The CDR3 covers 14 residues. Trimming left V 4 bases short and J 8 bases short, with 14 bases between. The CDR3 protein is CASSSSGWGEKLFF. The CDR3 region has the DNA TGTGCCAGCAGTTCATCAGGGTGGGGGGAAAAACTGTTTTTT.

The V and J genes are TRBV7-9 and TRBJ2-7; the D is unclear. In germline, CDR1 is SEHNR, CDR2 FQNEAQ (reference sequence). Trimming stripped 5 bases from V and 2 bases from J, with 13 bases between. This CDR3 comprises 14 residues. In DNA form, the CDR3 reads TGTGCCAGCAGCCCTCCCCAGGCCACCTACGAGCAGTACTTC. Amino acids: CASSPPQATYEQYF.

This clone was observed a handful of times. This chain uses TRBV27 with TRBJ1-6; D not resolved. The CDR3 is made up of 15 amino acids. Germline CDR1 reads MNHEY; CDR2 reads SMNVEV (reference sequence). Trimming left V 4 bases short and J 10 bases short, with 17 bases between. Here the CDR3 DNA reads TGTGCCAGCAGTTCCATTGGAGAGCTTGGCTCACCCCTCCACTTT. Protein sequence: CASSSIGELGSPLHF.

Note on this clone: The sample holds other DNA sequences that translate to the same CDR3. The rearrangement links TRBV6-5 to TRBJ2-5, with a possible D match to TRBD2 (5 bases). This CDR3 is built from 12 residues. The V end was cut by 6 bases, the J end by 3 bases, with 8 bases between. The germline V gene has CDR1 MNHEY and CDR2 SVGAGI. This chain's CDR3 is CASSPGEETQYF. The CDR3 region has the DNA TGTGCCAGCAGCCCCGGGGAAGAGACCCAGTACTTC.

This clone turned up a few times. This rearrangement joins TRBV11-3 to TRBJ2-3; 11 nucleotides agree with TRBD2. The germline V gene encodes CDR1 SGHNT and CDR2 YENEEA. The CDR3 sequence is 16 residues long. V lost 4 bases to trimming and J lost 2 bases; unmatched junction nucleotides: 5. Written as DNA, the CDR3 is TGTGCCAGCAGCTACGGACTAGCGGGCCACACAGATACGCAGTATTTT. It specifies CASSYGLAGHTDTQYF. The whole variable domain, remainder taken from reference TRBV11-3 and TRBJ2-3, is EAGVVQSPRYKIIEKKQPVAFWCNPISGHNTLYWYLQNLGQGPELLIRYENEEAVDDSQLPKDRFSAERLKGVDSTLKIQPAELGDSAVYLCASSYGLAGHTDTQYFGPGTRLTVL.

V and J are TRBV27 and TRBJ2-1, with 7 bases matching TRBD1. CDR3 length: 15 amino acids. Trimming took 5 bases from V and 6 from J; bases not matched to a gene: 10. Per the germline V gene, CDR1 is MNHEY and CDR2 is SMNVEV (reference sequence). In nucleotides, the CDR3 is TGTGCCAGCAGTCCCCAACAGGGGCGCGTCAATGAGCAGTTCTTC. As protein: CASSPQQGRVNEQFF.

The rearrangement links TRBV7-8 to TRBJ2-2; no reliable D call. Germline V CDR1 and CDR2: SGHVS, FQNEAQ. The CDR3 has 14 residues. Trimming shortened V by 5 bases and J by 1 base, and 8 bases separated the two germline ends. CDR3 loop: CASSPFGNTGELFF. CDR3 bases: TGTGCCAGCAGCCCATTCGGGAACACCGGGGAGCTGTTTTTT.

This chain links TRBV7-9 with TRBJ2-1, with D perhaps TRBD2 (5 bases). The ends were cut back, 11 bases at V and 0 bases at J, with 20 bases in the middle. The CDR3 totals 16 residues. Germline CDR1 reads SEHNR; CDR2 reads FQNEAQ (reference sequence). CDR3 bases: TGTGCCGCGAGGGTGGTGAGCGCCAGCTCCTACAATGAGCAGTTCTTC. Its translation is CAARVVSASSYNEQFF.

This clone appeared a few times. J is TRBJ2-7 and V is TRBV5-5, with TRBD1 matching over 9 bases. Germline assignment: CDR1 SGHKS and CDR2 YYEKEE (reference sequence). This CDR3 spans 17 amino acids. The ends lost 0 bases at V and 5 bases at J; junction bases unmatched: 12. CDR3 in DNA: TGTGCCAGCAGCTTGGCCCGTTGGGACAGGGAGATCCACGAGCAGTACTTC. Encoded protein: CASSLARWDREIHEQYF.

This clone was recorded a few times. This specimen includes other DNA sequences encoding the same CDR3. V gene TRBV6-5 combines with J gene TRBJ1-1, with D perhaps matching TRBD1 (5 bases). Trimming removed 2 bases at V and 5 bases at J, with 9 bases between. This CDR3 comprises 13 residues. Germline loops: CDR1 MNHEY, CDR2 SVGAGI. CDR3 loop: CASSYTGGTEAFF. The CDR3, as DNA: TGTGCCAGCAGTTACACTGGGGGGACTGAAGCTTTCTTT.